These T cell receptor beta chains were read from a single sample in a study of blood T cell repertoires in COVID-19. Here immunoSEQ multiplex PCR was the method, and the copy in TCRdb shows in-frame clones only, minus some. This sample has some 180,000 clones, with approximately 82% found just once. The sample comprised PBMCs or T cells enriched from blood (not recorded which). Every receptor here comes from a woman aged 60-75 years with acute COVID-19. Both conserved end residues are part of each CDR3. Fields, in order: J gene, V gene, D gene, clone size, CDR3 DNA, CDR3 protein. A D gene is named only where the DNA matches it firmly. Part of the rows lack a size; the others show once, few, many or a class for expanded clones.

TRBJ2-2,TRBV4-3,.,.,TGCGCCAGCAGCCGCGGGACAGTGCGGGGCGGGGAGCTGTTTTTT,CASSRGTVRGGELFF
TRBJ2-7,TRBV9,TRBD2,.,TGTGCCAGCAGCTCCACTGGACTAGGAGAAAGGAGCGAGCAGTACTTC,CASSSTGLGERSEQYF
TRBJ2-5,TRBV7-9,.,.,TGTGCCAGCACCAAGCCAATGAGAGGTTCGGAGACCCAGTACTTC,CASTKPMRGSETQYF
TRBJ2-2,TRBV12-3/TRBV12-4,.,once,TGTGCCAGCAGTTTAGGGGCACTAGATTCGTTTTTT,CASSLGALDSFF
TRBJ1-5,TRBV23-1,.,few,TGCGCCAGCAACCTAGGAGGAACACCCGGGCATCAGCCCCAGCATTTT,CASNLGGTPGHQPQHF
TRBJ1-1,TRBV6-5,TRBD1,.,TGTGCCAGCAGTTACACCCAGGGGGGCACTGAAGCTTTCTTT,CASSYTQGGTEAFF
TRBJ2-3,TRBV9,TRBD2,.,TGTGCCAGCAGCGTAGGGACTAGCGGGAGGGCCGCAGATACGCAGTATTTT,CASSVGTSGRAADTQYF
TRBJ1-2,TRBV6-2/TRBV6-3,.,.,TGTGCCAGCAGCGAGGACAGCTATGGCTACACCTTC,CASSEDSYGYTF
TRBJ1-2,TRBV7-2,.,.,TGTGCCAGCAGCTATTACAGAGTAACAGACTATGGCTACACCTTC,CASSYYRVTDYGYTF
TRBJ2-4,TRBV4-3,TRBD2,.,TGCGCCAGCAGCCAAGAGTTACTAGCGGGAGATAGGGTTTTCATTCAGTACTTC,CASSQELLAGDRVFIQYF
TRBJ2-7,TRBV10-2,TRBD2,.,TGCGCCAGCAGTGACCTAGCGGGTGCCAGGTCCTACGAGCAGTACTTC,CASSDLAGARSYEQYF
TRBJ1-3,TRBV4-3,.,.,TGCGCCAGCAGCCAAGTTAAAGGAAACACCATATATTTT,CASSQVKGNTIYF
TRBJ1-2,TRBV19,TRBD1,.,TGTGCCAGCAATAACAGGGGTGGCTACACCTTC,CASNNRGGYTF
TRBJ1-5,TRBV6-2/TRBV6-3,TRBD1,.,TGTGCCAGCAGTTACACCTACCCAGGTTCGGGACAGGGTAGCAATCAGCCCCAGCATTTT,CASSYTYPGSGQGSNQPQHF
TRBJ2-1,TRBV9,.,.,TGTGCCAGCAGCGTAGATCCAGGGGCCTACAATGAGCAGTTCTTC,CASSVDPGAYNEQFF
TRBJ2-3,TRBV24-1,.,.,TGTGCCACCAGGGATAGCGGAGTTACAGATACGCAGTATTTT,CATRDSGVTDTQYF
TRBJ2-7,TRBV9,.,once,TGTGCCAGCAGCCCCCGTGACCTCATCGGACTTTCCAACTACGAGCAGTACTTC,CASSPRDLIGLSNYEQYF
TRBJ2-7,TRBV6-5,TRBD2,few,TGTGCCAGCAGTTACGGGGGAGGGGAGCAGTACTTC,CASSYGGGEQYF
TRBJ2-7,TRBV7-9,.,few,TGTGCCAGCAGCTTAGCAGCAGGGGCCTTCGAGCAGTACTTC,CASSLAAGAFEQYF
TRBJ2-2,TRBV15,TRBD2,few,TGTGCCACCAGCCATAGCGGGGGATACACCGGGGAGCTGTTTTTT,CATSHSGGYTGELFF
TRBJ1-2,TRBV4-1,.,.,TGCGCCAGCAGCCCCGGTGGGAGAGGGCCCTATGGCTACACCTTC,CASSPGGRGPYGYTF
TRBJ1-3,TRBV28,.,.,TGTGCCAGCACTCCCCGAGAAAACACCATATATTTT,CASTPRENTIYF
TRBJ2-7,TRBV11-2,.,.,TGTGCCAGCAGCTCAGCAGGGAACCCGACCTCATACGAGCAGTACTTC,CASSSAGNPTSYEQYF
TRBJ2-7,TRBV19,.,.,TGTGCCAGTAGTATTTCCAGGACCTACGAGCAGTACTTC,CASSISRTYEQYF
TRBJ2-5,TRBV3-1/TRBV3-2,TRBD2,.,TGTGCCAGCAGCCAGGGTCGGCTAGCGGGAGGGTGGGAGACCCAGTACTTC,CASSQGRLAGGWETQYF
TRBJ2-7,TRBV5-4,TRBD1,.,TGTGCCAGCAGCTACCCCGGGACAGTCTACGAGCAGTACTTC,CASSYPGTVYEQYF
TRBJ1-4,TRBV19,TRBD1,once,TGTGCCAGTACCCCGGGGCAGGGGGCGCCCCGAGAAAAACTGTTTTTT,CASTPGQGAPREKLFF